This T cell receptor beta chain was sequenced in a study of cytomegalovirus exposure and HLA in healthy donors. Both 60 Vbeta primers and 13 Jbeta primers went into the PCR. Sequenced by immunoSEQ multiplex PCR; TCRdb stores in-frame clones only, minus some. Here the sample spans about 170,000 clones, roughly 76% being singletons. Between the trimmed V and J ends, which lost 0 bases and 5 bases, there was a span of 13 bases. This CDR3 region has 14 residues. Germline values: CDR1 GTSNPN, CDR2 SVGIG (reference sequence). J is TRBJ2-5 and V is TRBV30; D might be TRBD2 (6 bases). The sequence derives from a woman in her late teens or twenties in good health and CMV-seropositive. Sequencing was carried out using PBMCs. The CDR3 DNA sequence: TGTGCCTGGAGTGTAGTCCGGGGAGGCGAGACCCAGTACTTC. This gives the protein CAWSVVRGGETQYF.